The 12 T cell receptor beta chains below come from one sample, sequenced in a study of cytomegalovirus exposure and HLA in healthy donors. Clones were read by immunoSEQ multiplex PCR, and TCRdb kept only the in-frame ones, dropping some. The sample lists some 56,000 clones, around 94% occurring once. Sequenced material: PBMCs. These receptors came from a man between 18 and 29 years old in good health and CMV-seronegative.

This chain links TRBV4-1 with TRBJ2-3; D is perhaps TRBD1 or TRBD2 (7 bases each). Trimming left V 10 bases short and J 5 bases short, with 10 bases between. The germline CDR1 and CDR2 sequences are MGHRA and YSYEKL. This CDR3 is 11 amino acids long. The CDR3 reads CATRGGDTQYF. The CDR3 nucleotides read TGCGCCACCAGGGGGGGAGATACGCAGTATTTT.

This chain links TRBV4-1 with TRBJ2-1, with 10 bases identical to TRBD1. In germline, CDR1 is MGHRA, CDR2 YSYEKL. The CDR3 sequence is 18 residues long. Unmatched junction bases numbered 19, after V lost 8 bases and J lost 6 bases. CDR3 region: CASGVGLLGTGVGNEQFF. The CDR3, as DNA: TGCGCCAGCGGGGTGGGATTACTCGGGACAGGGGTTGGCAATGAGCAGTTCTTC.

The chain is built from TRBV5-1 and TRBJ1-1; possibly TRBD1 for D (5 bases). The CDR3 consists of 13 residues. The ends were cut back, 4 bases at V and 1 base at J, with 8 bases in the middle. CDR1 is SGHRS and CDR2 is YFSETQ in the germline V gene. CDR3 DNA sequence: TGCGCCAGCAGCACCGGACAGAACACTGAAGCTTTCTTT. Protein: CASSTGQNTEAFF.

The chain uses TRBV7-2 and TRBJ2-7; a weak D match, TRBD2 (6 bases). CDR3 length: 15 amino acids. CDR1 and CDR2 (germline): SGHTA, FQGNSA. V lost 5 bases, J lost 4 bases, and 18 bases lay in between. The DNA of the CDR3 is TGTGCCAGCAGCCCCGCGGAGGGGCAGCTGTACGAGCAGTACTTC. Translation: CASSPAEGQLYEQYF.

V gene TRBV2 combines with J gene TRBJ2-2; D remains unclear. Between the trimmed V and J ends, which lost 6 bases and 3 bases, there was a span of 5 bases. The CDR3 consists of 12 residues. CDR1 is SNHLY, CDR2 FYNNEI, per germline. This CDR3 reads CASSLDTGELFF. Here the CDR3 DNA reads TGTGCCAGCAGCCTTGACACCGGGGAGCTGTTTTTT.

The V call is TRBV25-1, the J call TRBJ2-7; D gene unclear. Germline lookup yields CDR1 MGHDK and CDR2 SYGVNS. The CDR3 contains 16 residues. Trimming took off 3 bases at V and 3 bases at J, with 18 bases between the two ends. The CDR3 DNA sequence: TGTGCCAGCAGTGACACCCAGAATTTTCCAGGCTACGAGCAGTACTTC. Residues: CASSDTQNFPGYEQYF.

The chain is built from TRBV10-3 and TRBJ2-7, with 9 bases matching TRBD2. Germline trimming cut 3 bases from V and 5 bases from J; bases unmatched to any gene: 8. The germline gives CDR1 ENHRY, CDR2 SYGVKD. The CDR3 consists of 15 residues. CDR3 sequence: CAISENSGSLDEQYF. The CDR3, as DNA: TGTGCCATCAGTGAAAATAGCGGGAGCCTCGACGAGCAGTACTTC.

The V gene is TRBV4-1, the J gene TRBJ1-2; TRBD1 agrees at 7 bases. This CDR3 spans 13 amino acids. J was trimmed by 7 bases and V by 3 bases; bases with no gene match: 5. Germline CDR1 reads MGHRA; CDR2 reads YSYEKL. CDR3 loop: CASSHGGQAGYTF. In DNA, the CDR3 is TGCGCCAGCAGCCACGGCGGACAGGCTGGCTACACCTTC.

This clone was observed a single time. The CDR3 loop is CASSYLTSVEQYF. DNA of the CDR3: TGTGCCAGCAGCTATTTGACTAGTGTCGAGCAGTACTTC. The genes are TRBV7-2 and TRBJ2-7, with D possibly TRBD2 on 6 matching bases. V was cut by 4 bases and J by 6 bases, with 13 bases left in between. Germline values: CDR1 SGHTA, CDR2 FQGNSA. The CDR3 length is 13 residues.

The V call is TRBV18, the J call TRBJ2-1; tentatively, D is TRBD2 (5 bases). Germline loops: CDR1 KGHSH, CDR2 LQKENI. This CDR3 spans 16 amino acids. V was trimmed by 0 bases and J by 3 bases, leaving 12 bases between them. The CDR3 here is CASSPPSGGRYNEQFF. The CDR3 region has the DNA TGTGCCAGCTCACCACCTTCGGGCGGGCGCTACAATGAGCAGTTCTTC.

V and J are TRBV5-3 and TRBJ2-5; 8 bases map to TRBD1. TRBV5-3 is noted as an ORF with a role that remains uncertain. V was pared by 2 bases and J by 6 bases, with 15 bases of the junction left unmatched. The CDR3 is 17 amino acids. The CDR3 loop is CARSFRTGTGEGKTQYF. The CDR3 nucleotides read TGTGCCAGAAGCTTTCGAACCGGGACAGGAGAAGGGAAGACCCAGTACTTC.

The rearrangement uses TRBV19 and TRBJ2-2, with D hard to call. Trimming left V 3 bases short and J 1 base short, with 6 bases between. This CDR3 region has 14 residues. Germline lookup yields CDR1 LNHDA and CDR2 SQIVND (reference sequence). The CDR3 nucleotides read TGTGCCAGTAGTATTAACAGGAACACCGGGGAGCTGTTTTTT. Translated: CASSINRNTGELFF.